The 15 T cell receptor beta chains in this list originate from one sample, sequenced in a study of blood T cell repertoires in COVID-19. This table comes from immunoSEQ multiplex PCR, and its TCRdb copy is limited to in-frame clones, with some not included. Here the sample spans around 85,000 clones, 80% to 90% being singletons. Sample: PBMCs or T cells enriched from blood (not recorded which). These receptors came from a woman between 45 and 65 years old with acute COVID-19.

The V call is TRBV4-2, the J call TRBJ2-2, with TRBD2 identical over 12 bases. Germline V gene sequence: CDR1 LGHNA, CDR2 YNFKEQ. This CDR3 is 15 amino acids long. V lost 3 bases and J lost 4; bases outside the gene matches: 0. The CDR3 loop is CASSQTSGGTGELFF. The CDR3 DNA reads as TGTGCCAGCAGCCAGACTAGCGGGGGCACCGGGGAGCTGTTTTTT.

The chain combines TRBV18 with TRBJ2-7, with D tentatively TRBD1 (6 bases). Germline CDR1 KGHSH, CDR2 LQKENI. Trimming stripped 2 bases from V and 4 bases from J, with 15 bases between. The length of the CDR3 is 15 residues. The chain's CDR3 is CASSPLAGEGYEQYF. CDR3 nucleotide sequence: TGTGCCAGCTCACCATTGGCAGGGGAAGGTTACGAGCAGTACTTC.

J is TRBJ1-2 and V is TRBV27, with 9 bases matching TRBD1. This CDR3 is 15 amino acids long. Germline CDR1 is MNHEY and CDR2 is SMNVEV (reference sequence). J gave up 4 bases and V 5 bases, and 8 bases lay outside the gene matches. The DNA of the CDR3 is TGTGCCAGCAGTGCGGGGACAGGGTACTTCTATGGCTACACCTTC. This translates into CASSAGTGYFYGYTF.

V is TRBV18 and J is TRBJ1-1; unclear D gene. Germline CDR1 reads KGHSH; CDR2 reads LQKENI. The ends were cut back, 5 bases at V and 3 bases at J, with 10 bases in the middle. The CDR3 is 13 residues long. The CDR3 nucleotides are TGTGCCAGCTCAGAGGGAAGGGACACTGAAGCTTTCTTT. It codes for CASSEGRDTEAFF.

This chain uses TRBV27 with TRBJ2-1, with TRBD2 matching over 7 bases. V gave up 5 bases and J gave up 4 bases; unmatched junction bases: 8. The CDR3 loop spans 15 amino acids. CDR1 is MNHEY, CDR2 SMNVEV, per germline (reference sequence). The chain's CDR3 is CASSRLAENYNEQFF. As DNA, the CDR3 is TGTGCCAGCAGTCGCCTAGCGGAAAATTACAATGAGCAGTTCTTC.

The chain has TRBV12-5 and TRBJ1-5, with D perhaps matching TRBD1 (6 bases). The ends were cut back, 6 bases at V and 4 bases at J, with 19 bases in the middle. This CDR3 has 16 residues. Germline V gene data show CDR1 as LGHNT and CDR2 as FRNRAP. The CDR3 is CASGPPTGSGNQPQHF. The CDR3 DNA is TGTGCTAGTGGCCCCCCAACAGGGAGTGGTAATCAGCCCCAGCATTTT. Complete variable domain (other parts from reference TRBV12-5 and TRBJ1-5): DARVTQTPRHKVTEMGQEVTMRCQPILGHNTVFWYRQTMMQGLELLAYFRNRAPLDDSGMPKDRFSAEMPDATLATLKIQPSEPRDSAVYFCASGPPTGSGNQPQHFGDGTRLSIL.

This clone is a singleton in its sample. The V and J genes are TRBV7-6 and TRBJ2-2, with a possible D match to TRBD2 (6 bases). V was clipped by 10 bases and J by 5 bases, with 11 bases between them. This CDR3 is built from 12 residues. The germline V gene has CDR1 SGHVS and CDR2 FNYEAQ. The CDR3 nucleotides read TGTGCCACCGGGGCGGGAACCGGGGAGCTGTTTTTT. Translating gives CATGAGTGELFF.

DNA of the CDR3: TGCGCCAGCAGCTCAGGGACTAGCGGACATACAGATACGCAGTATTTT. Translated: CASSSGTSGHTDTQYF. The chain combines TRBV4-1 with TRBJ2-3, with 11 nucleotides matching TRBD2. Trimming took 5 bases from V and 3 from J; bases not matched to a gene: 7. The CDR3 runs to 16 residues. Germline V gene sequence: CDR1 MGHRA, CDR2 YSYEKL.

The chain has TRBV28 and TRBJ1-6; D uncertain. Germline lookup yields CDR1 MDHEN and CDR2 SYDVKM. The CDR3 sequence is 15 residues long. V lost 2 bases to trimming and J lost 8 bases, with 13 bases between them. The CDR3 nucleotides are TGTGCCAGCAGTTTACACCTAGGGAGTTATTCACCCCTCCACTTT. Amino acid sequence: CASSLHLGSYSPLHF.

The chain recombines TRBV10-3 with TRBJ1-5, with D perhaps matching TRBD1 (5 bases). The CDR3 loop spans 17 amino acids. The germline V gene encodes CDR1 ENHRY and CDR2 SYGVKD. Trimming pared 6 bases from V and 0 bases from J, leaving 18 bases between. The CDR3 DNA is TGTGCCATCAGACCCGGGACCAGCGGGAATAGCAATCAGCCCCAGCATTTT. The encoded protein is CAIRPGTSGNSNQPQHF.

The gene calls are TRBV18 and TRBJ1-1; D is undetermined. The ends were cut back, 6 bases at V and 1 base at J, with 12 bases in the middle. Germline CDR1 KGHSH, CDR2 LQKENI. This CDR3 is built from 14 residues. The CDR3 DNA follows: TGTGCCAGCTCCCGAGGGCAGACGAACACTGAAGCTTTCTTT. Residues: CASSRGQTNTEAFF.

The genes are TRBV27 and TRBJ1-5; 7 nucleotides match TRBD1. Germline-derived CDR1 and CDR2 are MNHEY and SMNVEV (reference sequence). Losses at the gene ends were 5 bases for V and 0 bases for J; bases not matched to a gene: 7. This CDR3 is built from 16 residues. The CDR3, as DNA: TGTGCCAGCAGTCCGTTTGGGACAGCTAGCAATCAGCCCCAGCATTTT. This sequence encodes CASSPFGTASNQPQHF.

This clone was found a few times. The chain employs TRBV3-1 (or the pseudogene TRBV3-2) and TRBJ1-1; 7 positions match TRBD1. The germline V gene has CDR1 LGHDT and CDR2 YNNKEL (reference sequence). After removal of 0 bases from V and 8 bases from J, the junction contained 6 bases not matched to a gene. The CDR3 has 14 residues. CDR3 sequence (DNA): TGTGCCAGCAGCCAAGAGTTCCGGGACAGAGAAGCTTTCTTT. This codes for CASSQEFRDREAFF.

This chain connects TRBV5-4 to TRBJ2-2; TRBD1 matches at 11 bases. The CDR3 has 15 amino acids. The V and J ends lost 5 bases and 5 bases, in that order; junction bases with no gene match: 5. CDR1 and CDR2 from the germline V gene are SGHNT and YYREEE (reference sequence). CDR3 DNA sequence: TGTGCCAGCAGGTTAGGACAGGGGGCGACCGGGGAGCTGTTTTTT. This sequence encodes CASRLGQGATGELFF.

Only one count was recorded for this clone. The rearrangement links TRBV7-9 to TRBJ1-1; D gene uncertain. Germline assignment: CDR1 SEHNR and CDR2 FQNEAQ (reference sequence). Trimming shortened V by 1 base and J by 6 bases, and 9 bases separated the two germline ends. The CDR3 spans 13 residues. CDR3 region: CASSLGGGSEAFF. The CDR3 DNA reads TGTGCCAGCAGCTTAGGGGGAGGGTCTGAAGCTTTCTTT.